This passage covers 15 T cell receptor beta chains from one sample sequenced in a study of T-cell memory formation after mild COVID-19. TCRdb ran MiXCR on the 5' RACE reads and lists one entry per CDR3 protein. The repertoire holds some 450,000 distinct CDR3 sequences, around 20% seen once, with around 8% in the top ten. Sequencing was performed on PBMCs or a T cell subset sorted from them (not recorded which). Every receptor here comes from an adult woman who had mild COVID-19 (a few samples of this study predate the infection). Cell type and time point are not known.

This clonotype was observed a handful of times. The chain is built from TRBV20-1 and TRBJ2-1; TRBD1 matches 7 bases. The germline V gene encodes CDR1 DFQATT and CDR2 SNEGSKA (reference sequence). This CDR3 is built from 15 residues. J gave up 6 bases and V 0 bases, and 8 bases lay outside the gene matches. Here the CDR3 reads CSARDLGGVINEQFF. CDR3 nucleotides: TGCAGTGCTAGAGATTTAGGGGGCGTAATCAATGAGCAGTTCTTC.

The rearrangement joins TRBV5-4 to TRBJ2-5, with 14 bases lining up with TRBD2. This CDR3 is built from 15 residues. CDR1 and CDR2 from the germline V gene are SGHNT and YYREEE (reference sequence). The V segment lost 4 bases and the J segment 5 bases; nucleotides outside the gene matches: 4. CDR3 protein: CASSPGTSGGETQYF. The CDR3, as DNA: TGTGCCAGCAGCCCGGGGACTAGCGGGGGCGAGACCCAGTACTTC.

The CDR3 DNA is TGTGCCAGCAGCTTTAGGGGAAGTAGCAATCAGCCCCAGCATTTT. This codes for CASSFRGSSNQPQHF. V gene TRBV5-6 combines with J gene TRBJ1-5, with TRBD1 as a possible D gene (5 bases). Trimming shortened V by 2 bases and J by 0 bases, and 9 bases separated the two germline ends. The germline V gene encodes CDR1 SGHDT and CDR2 YYEEEE. This CDR3 region has 15 residues.

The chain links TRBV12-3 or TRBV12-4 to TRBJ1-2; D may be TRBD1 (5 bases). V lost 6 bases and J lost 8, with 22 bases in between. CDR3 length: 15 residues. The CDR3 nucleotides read TGTGCCAGCAGAATCCCCGGGACTGGGGAATACGGCTACACCTTC. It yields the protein CASRIPGTGEYGYTF.

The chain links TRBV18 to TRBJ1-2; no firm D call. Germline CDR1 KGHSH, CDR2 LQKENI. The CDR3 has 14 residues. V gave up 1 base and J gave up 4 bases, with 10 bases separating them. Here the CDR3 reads CASSPQNSPYGYTF. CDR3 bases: TGTGCCAGCTCACCACAGAACAGTCCCTATGGCTACACCTTC.

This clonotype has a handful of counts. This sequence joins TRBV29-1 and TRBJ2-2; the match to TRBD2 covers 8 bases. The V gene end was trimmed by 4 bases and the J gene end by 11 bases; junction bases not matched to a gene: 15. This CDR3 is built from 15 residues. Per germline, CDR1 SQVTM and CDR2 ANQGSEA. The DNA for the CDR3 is TGCAGCGTTGGCTCAGTGGGTAGCGGGGTAGAAGAGCTGTTTTTT. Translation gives CSVGSVGSGVEELFF.

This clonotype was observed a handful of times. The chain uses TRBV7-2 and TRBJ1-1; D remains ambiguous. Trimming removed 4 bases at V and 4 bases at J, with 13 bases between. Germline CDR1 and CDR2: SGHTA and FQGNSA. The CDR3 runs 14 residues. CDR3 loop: CASSSRVVITEAFF. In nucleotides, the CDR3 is TGTGCCAGCAGCTCGAGGGTGGTAATCACTGAAGCTTTCTTT.

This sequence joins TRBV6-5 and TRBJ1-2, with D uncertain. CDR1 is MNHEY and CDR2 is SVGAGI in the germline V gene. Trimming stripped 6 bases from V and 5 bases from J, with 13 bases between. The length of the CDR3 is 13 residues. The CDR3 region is CASRTEAGYGYTF. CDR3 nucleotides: TGTGCCAGCAGAACCGAAGCGGGGTATGGCTACACCTTC.

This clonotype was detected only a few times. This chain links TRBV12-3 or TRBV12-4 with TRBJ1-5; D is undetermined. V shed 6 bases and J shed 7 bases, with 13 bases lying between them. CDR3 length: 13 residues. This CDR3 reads CASRWADDQPQHF. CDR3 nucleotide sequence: TGTGCCAGCAGGTGGGCAGACGACCAGCCCCAGCATTTT.

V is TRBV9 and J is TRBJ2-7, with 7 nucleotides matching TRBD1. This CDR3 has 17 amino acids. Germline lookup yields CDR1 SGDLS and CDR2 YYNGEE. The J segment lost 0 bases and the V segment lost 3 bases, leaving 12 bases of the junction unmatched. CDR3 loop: CASSAGTVGPYSYEQYF. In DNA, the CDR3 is TGTGCCAGCAGCGCTGGGACAGTAGGGCCCTACTCCTACGAGCAGTACTTC.

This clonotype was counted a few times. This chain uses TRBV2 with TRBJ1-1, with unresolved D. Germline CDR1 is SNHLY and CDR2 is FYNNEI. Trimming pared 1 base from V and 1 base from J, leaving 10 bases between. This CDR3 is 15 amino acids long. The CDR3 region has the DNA TGTGCCAGCAGTGAAGGGTTCGTCCCGAACACTGAAGCTTTCTTT. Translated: CASSEGFVPNTEAFF. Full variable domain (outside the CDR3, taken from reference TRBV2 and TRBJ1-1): EPEVTQTPSHQVTQMGQEVILRCVPISNHLYFYWYRQILGQKVEFLVSFYNNEISEKSEIFDDQFSVERPDGSNFTLKIRSTKLEDSAMYFCASSEGFVPNTEAFFGQGTRLTVV.

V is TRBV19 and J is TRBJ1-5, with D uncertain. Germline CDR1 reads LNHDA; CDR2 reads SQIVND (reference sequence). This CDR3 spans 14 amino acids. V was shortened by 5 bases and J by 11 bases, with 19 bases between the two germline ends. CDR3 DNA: TGTGCCAGTAGTCCCACACGCCGGGGAGTGACCCAGCATTTT. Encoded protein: CASSPTRRGVTQHF.

The CDR3 coding sequence is TGTGCCAGCAGTTACTTGACAGGGAGACCTTCTGGGGCCAACGTCCTGACTTTC. Its protein product is CASSYLTGRPSGANVLTF. The chain employs TRBV6-5 and TRBJ2-6; 7 positions agree with TRBD1. CDR3 length: 18 amino acids. Germline V lookup: CDR1 MNHEY, CDR2 SVGAGI. After removal of 1 base from V and 1 base from J, the junction contained 7 bases not matched to a gene.

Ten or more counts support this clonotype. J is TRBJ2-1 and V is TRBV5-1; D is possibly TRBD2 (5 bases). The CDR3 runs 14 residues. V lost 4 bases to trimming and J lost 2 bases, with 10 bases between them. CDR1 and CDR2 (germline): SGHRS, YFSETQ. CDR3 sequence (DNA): TGCGCCAGCAGCACTAGTTTGGCCTACAATGAGCAGTTCTTC. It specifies CASSTSLAYNEQFF.

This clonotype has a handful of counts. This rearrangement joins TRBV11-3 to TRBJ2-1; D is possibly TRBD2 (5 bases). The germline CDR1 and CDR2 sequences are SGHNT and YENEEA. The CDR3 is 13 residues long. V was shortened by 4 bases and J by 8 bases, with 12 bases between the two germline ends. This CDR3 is CASSSDYPDEQFF. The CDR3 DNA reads TGTGCCAGCAGCTCCGACTATCCGGATGAGCAGTTCTTC.